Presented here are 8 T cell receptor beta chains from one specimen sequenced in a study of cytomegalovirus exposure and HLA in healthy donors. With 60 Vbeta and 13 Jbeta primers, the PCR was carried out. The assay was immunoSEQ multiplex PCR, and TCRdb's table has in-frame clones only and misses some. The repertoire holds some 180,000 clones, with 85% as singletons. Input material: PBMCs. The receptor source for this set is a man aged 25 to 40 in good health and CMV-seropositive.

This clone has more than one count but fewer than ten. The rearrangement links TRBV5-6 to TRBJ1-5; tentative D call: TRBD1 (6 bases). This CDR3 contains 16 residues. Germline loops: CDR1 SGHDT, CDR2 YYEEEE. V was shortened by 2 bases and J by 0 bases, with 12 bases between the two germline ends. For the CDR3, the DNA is TGTGCCAGCAGCTTCAGGGGCTACAATAGCAATCAGCCCCAGCATTTT. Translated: CASSFRGYNSNQPQHF.

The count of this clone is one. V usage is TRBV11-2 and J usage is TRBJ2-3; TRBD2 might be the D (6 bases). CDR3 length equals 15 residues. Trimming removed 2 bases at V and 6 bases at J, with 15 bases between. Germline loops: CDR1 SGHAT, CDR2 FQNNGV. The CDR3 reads CASSLNGLEGDTQYF. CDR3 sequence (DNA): TGTGCCAGCAGCTTAAACGGTTTGGAGGGGGATACGCAGTATTTT.

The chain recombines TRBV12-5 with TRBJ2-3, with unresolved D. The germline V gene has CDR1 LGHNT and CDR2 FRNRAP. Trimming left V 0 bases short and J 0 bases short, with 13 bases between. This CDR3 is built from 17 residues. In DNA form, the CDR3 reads TGTGCTAGTGGTTTGGTGCCCCTGCCAGGTAGCACAGATACGCAGTATTTT. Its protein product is CASGLVPLPGSTDTQYF.

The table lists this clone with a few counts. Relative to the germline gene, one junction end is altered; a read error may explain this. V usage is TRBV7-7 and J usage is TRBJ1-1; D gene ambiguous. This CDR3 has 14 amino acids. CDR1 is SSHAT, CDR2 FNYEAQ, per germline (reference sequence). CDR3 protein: CASSLVPGNTEAFF. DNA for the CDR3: TGTGCTAGCAGCTTAGTCCCAGGGAACACTGAAGCTTTCTTT.

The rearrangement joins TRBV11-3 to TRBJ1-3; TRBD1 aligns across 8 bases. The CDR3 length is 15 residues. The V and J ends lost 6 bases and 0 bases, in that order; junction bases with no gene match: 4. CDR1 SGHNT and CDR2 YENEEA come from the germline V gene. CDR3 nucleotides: TGTGCCAGCAGGCCTCAGGGGGCCTCTGGAAACACCATATATTTT. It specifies CASRPQGASGNTIYF.

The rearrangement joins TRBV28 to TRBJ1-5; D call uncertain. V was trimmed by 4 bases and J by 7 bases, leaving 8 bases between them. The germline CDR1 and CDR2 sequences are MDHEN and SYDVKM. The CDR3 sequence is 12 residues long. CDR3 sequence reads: CASSSLLQPQHF. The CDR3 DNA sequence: TGTGCCAGCAGTTCCCTATTGCAGCCCCAGCATTTT.

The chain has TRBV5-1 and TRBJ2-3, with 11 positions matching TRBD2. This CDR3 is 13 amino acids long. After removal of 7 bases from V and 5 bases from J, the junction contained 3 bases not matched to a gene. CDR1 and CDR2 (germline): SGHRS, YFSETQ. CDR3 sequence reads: CASLGLAGDTQYF. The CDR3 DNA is TGCGCCAGCCTTGGACTAGCGGGAGATACGCAGTATTTT.

The CDR3 spells CASSSGGSSYNEQFF. The CDR3 nucleotides read TGCGCCAGCAGCTCTGGGGGCAGTTCCTACAATGAGCAGTTCTTC. The genes are TRBV5-1 and TRBJ2-1; a possible D gene is TRBD1 (6 bases). V was shortened by 3 bases and J by 1 base, with 11 bases between the two germline ends. Germline CDR1 reads SGHRS; CDR2 reads YFSETQ. This CDR3 has 15 residues. The variable domain in full, with the rest retrieved from reference TRBV5-1 and TRBJ2-1, is KAGVTQTPRYLIKTRGQQVTLSCSPISGHRSVSWYQQTPGQGLQFLFEYFSETQRNKGNFPGRFSGRQFSNSRSEMNVSTLELGDSALYLCASSSGGSSYNEQFFGPGTRLTVL.